The rows below give T cell receptor beta chains drawn from one sample of a study of blood T cell repertoires in COVID-19. Method: immunoSEQ multiplex PCR; TCRdb's copy keeps in-frame clones and lacks some. The table lists 28,000 or so clones, 88% of them singletons. Sequencing was carried out using peripheral blood. These receptors were taken from a man aged 60 to 69 with COVID-19, enrolled during active disease. Both conserved end residues are part of each CDR3. D genes are given only for firm matches. Some rows have no size entry. The others give once, few or many, or a class for an expanded clone.

d_gene	abundance	v_gene	j_gene	CDR3nt	CDR3aa
NA	few	TRBV30	TRBJ2-5	TGTGCCTGGACCCCCAGCCGGGGGACCCAGTACTTC	CAWTPSRGTQYF
NA	NA	TRBV5-1	TRBJ2-7	TGCGCCAGCAGCCCTGACACCTACGAGCAGTACTTC	CASSPDTYEQYF
TRBD1	NA	TRBV7-9	TRBJ2-1	TGTGCCAGCAGCTTAGCCGGGCAGGGGGCTAATGAGCAGTTCTTC	CASSLAGQGANEQFF
TRBD1	NA	TRBV5-1	TRBJ2-5	TGCGCCAGCAGCCCATCCCTGTCAGGGGGTGAGACCCAGTACTTC	CASSPSLSGGETQYF
NA	NA	TRBV7-2	TRBJ1-1	TGTGCCAGCAGCCCAGGTGGGCCTGAAGCTTTCTTT	CASSPGGPEAFF
NA	NA	TRBV19	TRBJ2-2	TGTGCCAGTAGTCCAGAGGGCAGCTACGGGGAGCTGTTTTTT	CASSPEGSYGELFF
NA	NA	TRBV5-8	TRBJ1-4	TGTGCCAGCAGCTACGTGAATGAGGGAAAACTGTTTTTT	CASSYVNEGKLFF
TRBD1	once	TRBV27	TRBJ1-4	TGTGCCAGCAGTCAGGGGGCGCATGAAAAACTGTTTTTT	CASSQGAHEKLFF
TRBD1	NA	TRBV3-1/TRBV3-2	TRBJ1-4	TGTGCCAGAACACTTTGGACAGGGGGCGCGAGGGAAAAACTGTTTTTT	CARTLWTGGAREKLFF
TRBD2	NA	TRBV28	TRBJ2-7	TGTGCCAGCGGCGGGAGTTACGAGCAGTACTTC	CASGGSYEQYF
TRBD1	NA	TRBV7-8	TRBJ1-4	TGTGCCAGCAGCTTACAATCCGGGACAGTAGAAAAACTGTTTTTT	CASSLQSGTVEKLFF
TRBD1	NA	TRBV10-3	TRBJ2-5	TGTGCCATCAGGCCAGGGACAGGGGCACAAAGGGAGACCCAGTACTTC	CAIRPGTGAQRETQYF
TRBD2	NA	TRBV7-8	TRBJ2-3	TGTGCCAGCAGCTCCTCTAGCGGGAGACGAGAGAGGACAGATACGCAGTATTTT	CASSSSSGRRERTDTQYF
TRBD2	few	TRBV10-3	TRBJ2-3	TGTGCCAACCATCTAGCGGGAGTTGGAGATACGCAGTATTTT	CANHLAGVGDTQYF
TRBD2	NA	TRBV19	TRBJ2-3	TGTGCCAGTAGTGGGACTAGCGGGAGGTCAGATACGCAGTATTTT	CASSGTSGRSDTQYF
TRBD1	NA	TRBV5-4	TRBJ1-2	TGTGCCAGCAGCCGCCCCCTGGACAGGGGGCGAGATGGCTACACCTTC	CASSRPLDRGRDGYTF
TRBD1	NA	TRBV5-6	TRBJ1-2	TGTGCCAGCAGCTACCCCCGGGACAGGGTATCGGGAGGCTACACCTTC	CASSYPRDRVSGGYTF